The 12 T cell receptor beta chains listed next were all sequenced from one sample in a study of blood T cell repertoires in COVID-19. Sequencing was performed with immunoSEQ multiplex PCR; in TCRdb, only in-frame clones are kept and a portion is missing. The sample records some 200,000 clones, 88% being singletons. Sequencing was carried out using peripheral blood. The receptors come from a man between 45 and 60 years old with COVID-19, enrolled during active disease.

This clone has only a few counts. The chain links TRBV4-1 to TRBJ1-3; a possible D gene is TRBD1 (6 bases). Germline-derived CDR1 and CDR2 are MGHRA and YSYEKL. This CDR3 has 16 amino acids. Deletions cut 2 bases from V and 2 bases from J, with 13 bases between. This CDR3 reads CASSQIWTDTGNTIYF. The CDR3 nucleotides read TGCGCCAGCAGCCAAATCTGGACAGACACTGGAAACACCATATATTTT.

V gene TRBV19 combines with J gene TRBJ1-5; a possible D gene is TRBD1 (5 bases). CDR3 length equals 14 residues. Germline CDR1 reads LNHDA; CDR2 reads SQIVND (reference sequence). Trimming took 5 bases from V and 2 from J, leaving 10 bases between them. CDR3 in DNA: TGTGCCAGTAGTTCGCAGACAGGCAATCAGCCCCAGCATTTT. Translation: CASSSQTGNQPQHF.

The rearrangement links TRBV4-3 to TRBJ2-1; D might be TRBD1 (5 bases). There are 15 residues in the CDR3. V gave up 0 bases and J gave up 9 bases, with 15 bases separating them. Germline CDR1 LGHNA, CDR2 YSLEER. This chain's CDR3 is CASSQDHPRVGEQFF. The CDR3 nucleotides are TGCGCCAGCAGCCAAGATCATCCCAGGGTGGGTGAGCAGTTCTTC.

CDR3 DNA: TGTGCCAGCAGTTTCCAACCGGGACTAGGAACAGATACGCAGTATTTT. This sequence encodes CASSFQPGLGTDTQYF. The chain is built from TRBV6-5 and TRBJ2-3, with 8 bases identical to TRBD2. The CDR3 extends over 16 amino acids. In germline, CDR1 is MNHEY, CDR2 SVGAGI. V lost 4 bases to trimming and J lost 3 bases; unmatched junction nucleotides: 9.

The chain joins TRBV5-6 to TRBJ2-1; D is perhaps TRBD2 (7 bases). V was shortened by 2 bases and J by 8 bases, with 23 bases between the two germline ends. This CDR3 is 17 amino acids long. CDR1 is SGHDT and CDR2 is YYEEEE in the germline V gene. The CDR3, as DNA: TGTGCCAGCAGCTTTAGGTGGGGGGGCTCCGACGCATATGAGCAGTTCTTC. Its protein is CASSFRWGGSDAYEQFF.

V and J are TRBV10-3 and TRBJ2-7; D is uncertain. The germline V and J ends were trimmed by 7 bases and 7 bases, with 20 bases remaining between them. The CDR3 has 14 residues. Per the germline V gene, CDR1 is ENHRY and CDR2 is SYGVKD. CDR3 bases: TGTGCCATCACTCCGGCAGGTTTGGTGAGTGAGCAGTACTTC. Its protein is CAITPAGLVSEQYF.

This clone showed up just a few times. This chain links TRBV19 with TRBJ1-3; 7 nucleotides line up with TRBD1. There are 15 residues in the CDR3. CDR1 and CDR2 (germline): LNHDA, SQIVND (reference sequence). Unmatched junction bases numbered 8, after V lost 5 bases and J lost 4 bases. CDR3 nucleotides: TGTGCCAGTAGTCCCACACAGGGGATGGGAAACACCATATATTTT. Its protein product is CASSPTQGMGNTIYF. Full variable domain (missing parts from reference TRBV19 and TRBJ1-3): DGGITQSPKYLFRKEGQNVTLSCEQNLNHDAMYWYRQDPGQGLRLIYYSQIVNDFQKGDIAEGYSVSREKKESFPLTVTSAQKNPTAFYLCASSPTQGMGNTIYFGEGSWLTVV.

This clone has just a few counts. This chain uses TRBV27 with TRBJ2-1, with 7 bases that match TRBD2. Germline CDR1 reads MNHEY; CDR2 reads SMNVEV (reference sequence). Trimming at V came to 5 bases and at J to 5 bases, leaving 3 bases not matched to a gene. This CDR3 spans 13 amino acids. The chain's CDR3 is CASSRLADNEQFF. CDR3 sequence (DNA): TGTGCCAGCAGTCGTCTAGCGGACAATGAGCAGTTCTTC.

The table lists this clone with a few counts. The chain uses TRBV7-3 and TRBJ2-3, with D perhaps matching TRBD2 (5 bases). Trimming pared 3 bases from V and 6 bases from J, leaving 13 bases between. CDR3 length: 14 amino acids. The germline V gene has CDR1 SGHTA and CDR2 FQGTGA. CDR3 in amino acids: CASSFFPGKDTQYF. CDR3 DNA: TGTGCCAGCAGCTTCTTCCCGGGAAAGGATACGCAGTATTTT.

The J gene is TRBJ2-2, the V gene TRBV19, with D unresolved. V gave up 7 bases and J gave up 1 base, with 13 bases separating them. The CDR3 is 15 residues long. CDR1 and CDR2 (germline): LNHDA, SQIVND (reference sequence). Written as DNA, the CDR3 is TGTGCCAGTACCCTAAGTTATGGGAACACCGGGGAGCTGTTTTTT. Protein product: CASTLSYGNTGELFF.

The V and J genes are TRBV10-3 and TRBJ2-2; 10 bases are shared with TRBD2. The CDR3 is 15 amino acids. V shed 8 bases, J shed 3 bases, and the junction held 6 bases outside the gene matches. From germline, CDR1 is ENHRY and CDR2 SYGVKD. The chain's CDR3 is CAIGLAGAHTGELFF. CDR3 coding DNA: TGTGCCATCGGGCTAGCGGGAGCGCACACCGGGGAGCTGTTTTTT.

The chain employs TRBV7-9 and TRBJ2-3, with 8 bases aligning to TRBD2. The CDR3 runs 16 residues. Germline V gene data show CDR1 as SEHNR and CDR2 as FQNEAQ (reference sequence). V shed 7 bases, J shed 3 bases, and the junction held 12 bases outside the gene matches. The CDR3 DNA reads as TGTGCCAGCATGAGGTTCGGCGGGGGGATAACAGATACGCAGTATTTT. It specifies CASMRFGGGITDTQYF.